Listed here is a single TCR beta chain. One Seattle source followed patients from active infection through their disease course. The CDR3 extends over 17 amino acids. The germline V gene encodes CDR1 SGHRS and CDR2 YFSETQ. Trimming cost V 2 bases and J 1 base, with 17 bases left between them. This entry is derived from a study of blood T cell repertoires in COVID-19. Background on the study: Sources were T cells, B-cell-depleted T cells, or PBMCs; the material itself was cDNA or gDNA.

The authors' processing: Amplification from reference gene primers served as the basis for estimated nucleated cell counts. Assay used: immunoSEQ multiplex PCR; TCRdb lists only in-frame clones, some missing. That table furnishes V, J and clone size, whereas the DNA furnished D and trimming. The sample lists 500,000 to 600,000 clones, less than 90% occurring once. The V call is TRBV5-1, the J call TRBJ2-3; D may be TRBD1 (5 bases). The receptor comes from a woman aged 45-60 years with COVID-19, enrolled during active disease. Sequenced material: peripheral blood. The CDR3 loop reads CASSFRGLASGTDTQYF. The CDR3 nucleotides read TGCGCCAGCAGCTTTAGGGGTTTGGCGTCGGGCACAGATACGCAGTATTTT.